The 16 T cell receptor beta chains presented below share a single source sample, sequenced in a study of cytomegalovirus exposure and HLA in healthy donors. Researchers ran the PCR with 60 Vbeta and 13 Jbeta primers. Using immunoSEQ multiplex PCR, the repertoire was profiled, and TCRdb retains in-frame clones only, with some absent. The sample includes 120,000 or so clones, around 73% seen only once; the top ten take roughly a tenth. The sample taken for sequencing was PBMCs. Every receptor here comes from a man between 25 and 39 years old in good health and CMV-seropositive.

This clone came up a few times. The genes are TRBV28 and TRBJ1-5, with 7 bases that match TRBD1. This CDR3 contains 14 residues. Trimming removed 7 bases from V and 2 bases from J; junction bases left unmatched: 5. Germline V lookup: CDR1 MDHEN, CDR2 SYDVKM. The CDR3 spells CASTSTGRNQPQHF. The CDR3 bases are TGTGCCAGCACCTCGACAGGGCGCAATCAGCCCCAGCATTTT.

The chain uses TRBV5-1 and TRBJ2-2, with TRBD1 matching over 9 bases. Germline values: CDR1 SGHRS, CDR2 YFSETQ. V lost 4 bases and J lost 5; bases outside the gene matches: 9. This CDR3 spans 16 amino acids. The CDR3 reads CASSKRDRVLTGELFF. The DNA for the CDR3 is TGCGCCAGCAGCAAACGGGACAGGGTTTTGACCGGGGAGCTGTTTTTT.

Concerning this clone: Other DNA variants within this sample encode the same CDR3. The CDR3 here is CASSFLAGADTGELFF. The CDR3 DNA sequence: TGCGCCAGCAGCTTCCTAGCGGGAGCAGACACCGGGGAGCTGTTTTTT. The chain is built from TRBV5-1 and TRBJ2-2, with 10 bases fitting TRBD2. V gave up 2 bases and J gave up 3 bases; unmatched junction bases: 4. CDR1 and CDR2 (germline): SGHRS, YFSETQ. The CDR3 length is 16 residues.

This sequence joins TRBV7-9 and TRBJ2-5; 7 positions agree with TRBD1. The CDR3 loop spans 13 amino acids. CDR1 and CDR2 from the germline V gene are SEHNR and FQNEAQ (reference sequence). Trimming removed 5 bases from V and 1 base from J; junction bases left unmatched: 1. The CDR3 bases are TGTGCCAGCAGCCCAGGGGGCCAAGAGACCCAGTACTTC. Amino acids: CASSPGGQETQYF.

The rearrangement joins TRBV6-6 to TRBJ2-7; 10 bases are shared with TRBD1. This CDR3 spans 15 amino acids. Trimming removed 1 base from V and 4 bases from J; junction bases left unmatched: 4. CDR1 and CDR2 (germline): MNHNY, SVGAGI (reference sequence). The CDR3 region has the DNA TGTGCCAGCAGTTACTTACCGGGACAGGGGTACGAGCAGTACTTC. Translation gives CASSYLPGQGYEQYF.

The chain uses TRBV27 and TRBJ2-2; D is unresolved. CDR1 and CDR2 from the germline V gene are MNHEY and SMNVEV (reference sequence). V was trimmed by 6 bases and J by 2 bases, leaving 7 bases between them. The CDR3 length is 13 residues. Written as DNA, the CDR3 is TGTGCCAGCAGCCAACTAAACACCGGGGAGCTGTTTTTT. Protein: CASSQLNTGELFF.

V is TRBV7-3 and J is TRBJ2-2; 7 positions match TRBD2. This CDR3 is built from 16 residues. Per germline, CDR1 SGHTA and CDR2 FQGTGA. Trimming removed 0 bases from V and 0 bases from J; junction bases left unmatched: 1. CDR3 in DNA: TGTGCCAGCAGCTTAACGGGGGGGGCGAACACCGGGGAGCTGTTTTTT. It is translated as CASSLTGGANTGELFF.

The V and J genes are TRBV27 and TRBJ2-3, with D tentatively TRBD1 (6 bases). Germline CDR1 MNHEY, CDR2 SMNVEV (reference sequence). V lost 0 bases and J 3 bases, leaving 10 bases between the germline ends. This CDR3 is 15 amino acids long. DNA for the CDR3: TGTGCCAGCAGTTTATCGTGGGACAAGACAGATACGCAGTATTTT. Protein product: CASSLSWDKTDTQYF.

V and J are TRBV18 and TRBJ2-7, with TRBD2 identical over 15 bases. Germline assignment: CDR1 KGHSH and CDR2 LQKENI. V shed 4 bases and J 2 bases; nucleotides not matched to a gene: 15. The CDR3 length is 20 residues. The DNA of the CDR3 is TGTGCCAGCTCACGAACGAGGGGACTAGCGGGAGGTTCCATTCCCTACGAGCAGTACTTC. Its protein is CASSRTRGLAGGSIPYEQYF.

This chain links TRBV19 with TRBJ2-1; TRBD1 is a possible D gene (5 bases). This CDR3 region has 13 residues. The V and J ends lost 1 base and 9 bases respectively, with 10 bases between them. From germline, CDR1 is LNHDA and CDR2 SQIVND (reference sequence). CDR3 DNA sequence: TGTGCCAGTAGTATAGTTGGGGCCGGTGAGCAGTTCTTC. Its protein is CASSIVGAGEQFF.

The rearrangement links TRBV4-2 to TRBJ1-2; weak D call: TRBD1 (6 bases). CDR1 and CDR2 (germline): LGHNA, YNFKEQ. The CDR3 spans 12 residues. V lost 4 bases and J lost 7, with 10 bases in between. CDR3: CASSPGQRGYTF. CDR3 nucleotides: TGTGCCAGCAGCCCAGGACAGCGTGGCTACACCTTC.

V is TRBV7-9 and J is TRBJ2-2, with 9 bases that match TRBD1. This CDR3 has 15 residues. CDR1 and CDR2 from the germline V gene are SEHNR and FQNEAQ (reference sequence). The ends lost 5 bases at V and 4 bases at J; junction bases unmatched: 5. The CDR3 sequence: CASSHRDRVTGELFF. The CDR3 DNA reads TGTGCCAGCAGCCACCGGGACAGGGTCACCGGGGAGCTGTTTTTT. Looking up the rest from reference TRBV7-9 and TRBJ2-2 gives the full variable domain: DTGVSQNPRHKITKRGQNVTFRCDPISEHNRLYWYRQTLGQGPEFLTYFQNEAQLEKSRLLSDRFSAERPKGSFSTLEIQRTEQGDSAMYLCASSHRDRVTGELFFGEGSRLTVL.

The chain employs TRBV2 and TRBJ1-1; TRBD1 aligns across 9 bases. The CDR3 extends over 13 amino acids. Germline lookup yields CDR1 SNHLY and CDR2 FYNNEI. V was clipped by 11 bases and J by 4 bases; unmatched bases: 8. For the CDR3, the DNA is TGTGCCGGTAGGACAGGGGAGGCCACTGAAGCTTTCTTT. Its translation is CAGRTGEATEAFF.

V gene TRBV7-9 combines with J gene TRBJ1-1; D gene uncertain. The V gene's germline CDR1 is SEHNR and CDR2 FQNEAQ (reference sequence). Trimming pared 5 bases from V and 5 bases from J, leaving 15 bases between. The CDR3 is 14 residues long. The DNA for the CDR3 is TGTGCCAGCAGCCCCCAAGGACTGGGAACTGAAGCTTTCTTT. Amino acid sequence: CASSPQGLGTEAFF.

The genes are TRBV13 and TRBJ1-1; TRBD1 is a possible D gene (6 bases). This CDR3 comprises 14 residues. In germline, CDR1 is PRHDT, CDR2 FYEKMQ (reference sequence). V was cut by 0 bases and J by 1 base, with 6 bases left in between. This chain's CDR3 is CASSLGQGNTEAFF. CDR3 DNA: TGTGCCAGCAGCTTAGGACAGGGGAACACTGAAGCTTTCTTT.

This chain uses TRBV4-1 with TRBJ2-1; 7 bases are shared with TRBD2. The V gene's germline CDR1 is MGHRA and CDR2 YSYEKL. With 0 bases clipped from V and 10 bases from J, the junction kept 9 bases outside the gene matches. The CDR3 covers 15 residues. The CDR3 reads CASSQDAGAYGEQFF. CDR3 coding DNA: TGCGCCAGCAGCCAAGATGCGGGAGCGTACGGGGAGCAGTTCTTC.